Below are 14 T cell receptor beta chains sequenced from a single sample in a study of beta chain features in type 1 diabetes. TCRB transcripts that were expressed got sequenced, as all of the isolated RNA had been reverse transcribed. TCRdb keeps only in-frame clones here, not all; method: immunoSEQ multiplex PCR. The sample has approximately 160,000 clones, approximately 9.9% seen once; the top ten hold over 2%. The sequencing sample was made of central memory CD4+ T cells from blood. Source of these receptors: a woman under 30 in good health.

This clone was counted between two and nine times. The CDR3: CASSLADSETQYF. In DNA form, the CDR3 reads TGCGCCAGCAGCTTGGCAGACTCCGAGACCCAGTACTTC. The V gene is TRBV5-1, the J gene TRBJ2-5; D unresolved. In germline, CDR1 is SGHRS, CDR2 YFSETQ. The ends were cut back, 0 bases at V and 5 bases at J, with 8 bases in the middle. This CDR3 contains 13 residues.

This clone was detected only a few times. The V call is TRBV30, the J call TRBJ1-4; a weak D match, TRBD1 (5 bases). This CDR3 contains 15 residues. The germline V and J ends were trimmed by 0 bases and 10 bases, with 18 bases remaining between them. Germline CDR1 reads GTSNPN; CDR2 reads SVGIG (reference sequence). The CDR3 nucleotides read TGTGCCTGGAGTGTAGGCCGGGTCGGGGGAGGAAAACTGTTTTTT. Translating it yields CAWSVGRVGGGKLFF.

This clone was seen only a few times. The CDR3 spells CASLRFFGNTEAFF. DNA of the CDR3: TGTGCCAGCTTGCGGTTCTTTGGGAACACTGAAGCTTTCTTT. The rearrangement joins TRBV2 to TRBJ1-1, with D unclear. The CDR3 loop spans 14 amino acids. Trimming stripped 8 bases from V and 1 base from J, with 14 bases between. Germline assignment: CDR1 SNHLY and CDR2 FYNNEI.

The chain links TRBV5-1 to TRBJ2-1; TRBD1 aligns across 9 bases. After removal of 4 bases from V and 7 bases from J, the junction contained 9 bases not matched to a gene. CDR1 is SGHRS, CDR2 YFSETQ, per germline. The CDR3 has 15 amino acids. CDR3 DNA sequence: TGCGCCAGCAGCCTCCGGGACAGGGCGTGGAATGAGCAGTTCTTC. Translated: CASSLRDRAWNEQFF.

The V gene is TRBV4-1, the J gene TRBJ2-5; 8 nucleotides align to TRBD2. In germline, CDR1 is MGHRA, CDR2 YSYEKL. The CDR3 contains 15 residues. The junction had 9 bases not matched to a gene; V was cut back by 4 bases and J by 5 bases. CDR3 bases: TGCGCCAGCAGCCCGAGACTAGCGTGGGAGGAGACCCAGTACTTC. Encoded protein: CASSPRLAWEETQYF.

This clone was counted only a few times. The rearrangement joins TRBV30 to TRBJ2-1; TRBD2 matches 10 bases. V dropped 8 bases and J dropped 8; count of bases not matched to a gene: 12. Germline assignment: CDR1 GTSNPN and CDR2 SVGIG (reference sequence). CDR3 length: 14 amino acids. CDR3 coding DNA: TGTGCCGGGCGAGGGACTAGCGCGAACCATGAGCAGTTCTTC. Its translation: CAGRGTSANHEQFF.

This clone was seen only a few times. V and J are TRBV6-5 and TRBJ1-1, with no clear D. Trimming stripped 0 bases from V and 10 bases from J, with 18 bases between. CDR3 length: 15 amino acids. CDR1 MNHEY and CDR2 SVGAGI come from the germline V gene. The CDR3 sequence is CASSYSRVEADGAFF. The CDR3 region has the DNA TGTGCCAGCAGTTACTCGCGGGTAGAGGCTGACGGAGCTTTCTTT.

This clone came up a few times. CDR3 DNA sequence: TGTGCCAGCAGTGAAGGGGGGGGGATCGAGCAGTACTTC. This sequence encodes CASSEGGGIEQYF. J is TRBJ2-7 and V is TRBV2; 7 bases are a match to TRBD2. The junction had 3 bases not matched to a gene; V was cut back by 1 base and J by 6 bases. The CDR3 is 13 amino acids. Germline CDR1 and CDR2: SNHLY and FYNNEI.

This clone was picked up a small number of times. This chain uses TRBV4-2 with TRBJ1-2; D is unresolved. The CDR3 is 14 residues long. Trimming took 1 base from V and 0 from J, leaving 6 bases between them. The germline gives CDR1 LGHNA, CDR2 YNFKEQ. DNA for the CDR3: TGTGCCAGCAGCCAAGTCCGGGCTAACTATGGCTACACCTTC. It translates to CASSQVRANYGYTF.

The J gene is TRBJ2-2, the V gene TRBV19, with 11 nucleotides matching TRBD2. V trimming: 4 bases; J trimming: 7 bases; junction bases outside the gene matches: 17. The CDR3 extends over 19 amino acids. Germline-derived CDR1 and CDR2 are LNHDA and SQIVND (reference sequence). CDR3 DNA: TGTGCCAGTAGTAACTCGGGACTAGCGGATGGACGTGGGAGCGGGGAGCTGTTTTTT. It specifies CASSNSGLADGRGSGELFF.

The chain uses TRBV4-3 and TRBJ1-5, with a tentative D call TRBD1 (6 bases). The CDR3 has 14 amino acids. Per the germline V gene, CDR1 is LGHNA and CDR2 is YSLEER. V lost 3 bases to trimming and J lost 2 bases, with 8 bases between them. The CDR3 spells CASSQDSRNQPQHF. CDR3 nucleotide sequence: TGCGCCAGCAGCCAGGACAGCCGCAATCAGCCCCAGCATTTT.

This clone was observed a few times. The chain combines TRBV30 with TRBJ2-1; D is undetermined. V was clipped by 7 bases and J by 4 bases, with 14 bases between them. Germline V gene data show CDR1 as GTSNPN and CDR2 as SVGIG (reference sequence). This CDR3 contains 13 residues. CDR3 sequence: CASEDSLYNEQFF. The CDR3 DNA is TGTGCCTCAGAGGATTCCCTATACAATGAGCAGTTCTTC.

This clone has just a few counts. CDR3 coding DNA: TGTGCCAGCAGTGAGGTAGCGGGAGGGCCCTACGAGCAGTACTTC. Its translation is CASSEVAGGPYEQYF. The gene calls are TRBV6-1 and TRBJ2-7; 11 nucleotides line up with TRBD2. Per germline, CDR1 MNHNS and CDR2 SASEGT. The CDR3 consists of 15 residues. V lost 3 bases, J lost 2 bases, and 3 bases stayed unmatched.

The chain carries TRBV25-1 and TRBJ1-1; 10 bases fit TRBD1. V lost 3 bases and J lost 4; bases outside the gene matches: 2. This CDR3 spans 14 amino acids. Germline V gene lookup returns CDR1 MGHDK and CDR2 SYGVNS. The CDR3 loop reads CASSETGGFTEAFF. CDR3 in DNA: TGTGCCAGCAGTGAGACAGGGGGCTTCACTGAAGCTTTCTTT.